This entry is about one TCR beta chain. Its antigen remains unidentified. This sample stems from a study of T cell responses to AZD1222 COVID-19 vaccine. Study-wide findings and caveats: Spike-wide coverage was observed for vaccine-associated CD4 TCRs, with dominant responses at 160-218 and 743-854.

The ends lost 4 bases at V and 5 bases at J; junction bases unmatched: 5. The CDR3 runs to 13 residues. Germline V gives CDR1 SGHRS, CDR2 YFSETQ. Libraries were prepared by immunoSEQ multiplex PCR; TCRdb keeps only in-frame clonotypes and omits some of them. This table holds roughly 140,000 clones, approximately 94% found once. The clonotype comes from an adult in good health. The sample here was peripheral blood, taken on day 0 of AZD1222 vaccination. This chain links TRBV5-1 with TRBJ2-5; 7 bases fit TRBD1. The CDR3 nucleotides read TGCGCCAGCAGCAGCGACAGGGACGAGACCCAGTACTTC. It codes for CASSSDRDETQYF.